The 9 T cell receptor beta chains below come from one sample, sequenced in a study of shared clonotypes between healthy human individuals. Sequenced by immunoSEQ multiplex PCR; TCRdb stores in-frame clones only, minus some. This table holds 170,000 or so clones, 65% to 70% found once. The sequenced material came from memory CD4+ T cells sorted from blood. Subset of the sample: CD45RA-negative fraction. These receptors all stem from a man aged 25-45 years in good health.

V and J are TRBV19 and TRBJ2-2, with TRBD1 identical over 8 bases. This CDR3 spans 16 amino acids. Germline values: CDR1 LNHDA, CDR2 SQIVND (reference sequence). V gave up 6 bases and J gave up 2 bases; unmatched junction bases: 8. CDR3 in DNA: TGTGCCAGTAGAAGACCCGGACAGGGAAACACCGGGGAGCTGTTTTTT. As protein: CASRRPGQGNTGELFF.

The V and J genes are TRBV7-6 and TRBJ2-5, with 8 nucleotides matching TRBD1. With 5 bases clipped from V and 7 bases from J, the junction kept 3 bases outside the gene matches. Looked up from germline, CDR1 is SGHVS and CDR2 is FNYEAQ. The CDR3 runs 12 residues. The chain's CDR3 is CASSRDRRTQYF. The CDR3 region has the DNA TGTGCCAGCAGCCGGGACAGGAGGACCCAGTACTTC.

The rearrangement uses TRBV11-2 and TRBJ2-7; 8 bases agree with TRBD2. This CDR3 has 16 amino acids. V lost 3 bases and J lost 4; bases outside the gene matches: 11. Germline V CDR1 and CDR2: SGHAT, FQNNGV. The CDR3 protein is CASSLFPRGGTYEQYF. Written as DNA, the CDR3 is TGTGCCAGCAGCTTGTTTCCCCGGGGGGGGACGTACGAGCAGTACTTC.

This clone came up once. This sequence joins TRBV19 and TRBJ1-2, with 11 bases aligning to TRBD1. Trimming at V came to 4 bases and at J to 2 bases, leaving 6 bases not matched to a gene. CDR1 and CDR2 from the germline V gene are LNHDA and SQIVND (reference sequence). The CDR3 contains 16 residues. CDR3 nucleotide sequence: TGTGCCAGTAGTACGCAAGGACAGGGGGCCAACTATGGCTACACCTTC. Translating it yields CASSTQGQGANYGYTF. Full variable domain (remainder filled in from reference TRBV19 and TRBJ1-2): DGGITQSPKYLFRKEGQNVTLSCEQNLNHDAMYWYRQDPGQGLRLIYYSQIVNDFQKGDIAEGYSVSREKKESFPLTVTSAQKNPTAFYLCASSTQGQGANYGYTFGSGTRLTVV.

The chain combines TRBV18 with TRBJ2-3; D unresolved. The CDR3 extends over 13 amino acids. V was shortened by 6 bases and J by 4 bases, with 11 bases between the two germline ends. The germline V gene encodes CDR1 KGHSH and CDR2 LQKENI. The CDR3 spells CASSPGEPDTQYF. Here the CDR3 DNA reads TGTGCCAGCTCCCCCGGAGAGCCAGATACGCAGTATTTT.

This chain connects TRBV28 to TRBJ1-3, with 9 bases lining up with TRBD1. This CDR3 comprises 15 residues. Germline CDR1 is MDHEN and CDR2 is SYDVKM. V lost 4 bases, J lost 3 bases, and 4 bases stayed unmatched. In DNA, the CDR3 is TGTGCCAGCAGTTCCGACAGGGGGTTTGGAAACACCATATATTTT. Amino acids: CASSSDRGFGNTIYF.

This clone was counted between two and nine times. The V gene is TRBV9, the J gene TRBJ2-5, with D uncertain. The germline V gene has CDR1 SGDLS and CDR2 YYNGEE. Trimming removed 1 base from V and 3 bases from J, with 10 bases in between. The CDR3 sequence is 14 residues long. CDR3 in amino acids: CASSVFDEKETQYF. The DNA of the CDR3 is TGTGCCAGCAGCGTATTTGATGAAAAAGAGACCCAGTACTTC.

V and J are TRBV28 and TRBJ2-7; TRBD1 agrees at 9 bases. The CDR3 has 14 amino acids. Trimming took 10 bases from V and 2 from J; bases not matched to a gene: 9. Looked up from germline, CDR1 is MDHEN and CDR2 is SYDVKM. CDR3 residues: CATHGQGITYEQYF. DNA for the CDR3: TGTGCCACCCACGGACAGGGGATCACCTACGAGCAGTACTTC.

The genes are TRBV9 and TRBJ1-1; D unclear. Germline V lookup: CDR1 SGDLS, CDR2 YYNGEE. The V and J ends lost 0 bases and 1 base respectively, with 7 bases between them. CDR3 size: 14 residues. CDR3 bases: TGTGCCAGCAGCGTAGTAGCGGGGAACACTGAAGCTTTCTTT. Translation gives CASSVVAGNTEAFF.